These 15 T cell receptor beta chains were sequenced from one sample in a study of shared T cell receptors in the human thymus. Method: immunoSEQ multiplex PCR; TCRdb's copy keeps in-frame clones and lacks some. The table shows 700,000 or so clones, with 80% to 90% occurring only once. This same sample was also part of a study on human thymus T cells.

The sequenced sample consisted of thymocytes. These receptors were taken from a girl less than two years old with a congenital heart defect.

This chain joins TRBV11-1 and TRBJ1-1; D perhaps matches TRBD1 (5 bases). Trimming cost V 1 base and J 4 bases, with 7 bases left between them. The CDR3 has 13 residues. CDR1 and CDR2 from the germline V gene are SGHAT and FQDESV (reference sequence). CDR3 sequence (DNA): TGTGCCAGCAGCTTAGAAAGGGGCACTGAAGCTTTCTTT. As protein: CASSLERGTEAFF. The full variable domain, rest sourced from reference TRBV11-1 and TRBJ1-1, is EAEVAQSPRYKITEKSQAVAFWCDPISGHATLYWYRQILGQGPELLVQFQDESVVDDSQLPKDRFSAERLKGVDSTLKIQPAELGDSAMYLCASSLERGTEAFFGQGTRLTVV.

This chain joins TRBV11-1 and TRBJ2-3, with 7 bases aligning to TRBD1. This CDR3 spans 18 amino acids. V shed 5 bases, J shed 2 bases, and the junction held 16 bases outside the gene matches. Germline V CDR1 and CDR2: SGHAT, FQDESV (reference sequence). CDR3 bases: TGTGCCAGCAGCGAACGCTTAGGGACAGTAAAAACCACAGATACGCAGTATTTT. It codes for CASSERLGTVKTTDTQYF.

The rearrangement joins TRBV28 to TRBJ1-4; TRBD1 matches at 8 bases. After removal of 7 bases from V and 7 bases from J, the junction contained 17 bases not matched to a gene. The germline gives CDR1 MDHEN, CDR2 SYDVKM. The CDR3 length is 17 residues. The CDR3 coding sequence is TGTGCCAGCACCTACAGGGGGAGGTTTGGATCTGTTGAAAAACTGTTTTTT. Translated: CASTYRGRFGSVEKLFF.

This rearrangement joins TRBV5-8 to TRBJ1-2, with D perhaps matching TRBD1 (6 bases). V was trimmed by 2 bases and J by 2 bases, leaving 16 bases between them. The germline CDR1 and CDR2 sequences are SGHTS and YDEGEE. The CDR3 has 16 residues. This CDR3 is CASSFRTVHGNYGYTF. The CDR3 coding sequence is TGTGCCAGCAGCTTTAGGACAGTCCATGGGAACTATGGCTACACCTTC.

The V call is TRBV29-1, the J call TRBJ2-1; tentative D call: TRBD1 (5 bases). The ends were cut back, 4 bases at V and 8 bases at J, with 9 bases in the middle. CDR3 length equals 11 residues. In germline, CDR1 is SQVTM, CDR2 ANQGSEA. The CDR3 DNA reads TGCAGCGTTGTTTTAGGGGATGAGCAGTTCTTC. It encodes CSVVLGDEQFF.

This clone was recorded a few times. V is TRBV11-2 and J is TRBJ2-7; 12 bases are a match to TRBD2. V lost 10 bases and J lost 0; bases outside the gene matches: 16. CDR1 is SGHAT and CDR2 is FQNNGV in the germline V gene. The CDR3 runs 18 residues. The CDR3 DNA sequence: TGTGCCACCTCACATTGGACTAGCGGGGTTAGGAGCTCCTACGAGCAGTACTTC. It translates to CATSHWTSGVRSSYEQYF.

The rearrangement joins TRBV27 to TRBJ1-1, with D perhaps TRBD1 (6 bases). The germline CDR1 and CDR2 sequences are MNHEY and SMNVEV (reference sequence). The CDR3 is 15 residues long. With 3 bases removed from V and 3 bases from J, the gap between germline ends came to 14 bases. CDR3 region: CASSFYGGADTEAFF. Written as DNA, the CDR3 is TGTGCCAGCAGTTTCTATGGGGGGGCGGACACTGAAGCTTTCTTT.

The chain links TRBV6-4 to TRBJ2-1; the match to TRBD1 covers 11 bases. V was pared by 6 bases and J by 5 bases, with 6 bases of the junction left unmatched. CDR1 and CDR2 from the germline V gene are MRHNA and SNTAGT. The CDR3 runs to 15 residues. The CDR3 DNA reads TGTGCCAGCAGCACCGGGACAGGGGGACACAATGAGCAGTTCTTC. Encoded protein: CASSTGTGGHNEQFF.

V gene TRBV6-5 combines with J gene TRBJ1-6, with a weak D call TRBD1 (5 bases). This CDR3 contains 14 residues. The germline V gene has CDR1 MNHEY and CDR2 SVGAGI. With 2 bases removed from V and 9 bases from J, the gap between germline ends came to 11 bases. CDR3 residues: CASSYGASSSPLHF. The CDR3 DNA reads as TGTGCCAGCAGTTACGGGGCTTCTTCTTCACCCCTCCACTTT.

V usage is TRBV7-6 and J usage is TRBJ2-2, with TRBD1 matching over 9 bases. CDR1 is SGHVS and CDR2 is FNYEAQ in the germline V gene. Unmatched junction bases numbered 6, after V lost 2 bases and J lost 8 bases. The CDR3 covers 15 residues. CDR3 residues: CASSLFTGGAGELFF. The CDR3 coding sequence is TGTGCCAGCAGCTTATTCACAGGGGGCGCGGGGGAGCTGTTTTTT. The variable domain in full, completed from reference TRBV7-6 and TRBJ2-2, reads GAGVSQSPRYKVTKRGQDVALRCDPISGHVSLYWYRQALGQGPEFLTYFNYEAQQDKSGLPNDRFSAERPEGSISTLTIQRTEQRDSAMYRCASSLFTGGAGELFFGEGSRLTVL.

The chain is built from TRBV19 and TRBJ1-2; D is perhaps TRBD1 (5 bases). The germline V and J ends were trimmed by 2 bases and 8 bases, with 12 bases remaining between them. The CDR3 spans 13 residues. Germline-derived CDR1 and CDR2 are LNHDA and SQIVND (reference sequence). CDR3 protein: CASSIIVGGGYTF. The CDR3 DNA reads as TGTGCCAGTAGTATAATTGTCGGGGGAGGCTACACCTTC.

This chain connects TRBV2 to TRBJ1-1; 11 bases are a match to TRBD1. The CDR3 is made up of 18 amino acids. Trimming cost V 4 bases and J 4 bases; bases outside gene matches: 14. Germline CDR1 is SNHLY and CDR2 is FYNNEI. The CDR3 region has the DNA TGTGCCAGCAGTGTTAGGGACAGGGGGTTCGGGTTGGTCACTGAAGCTTTCTTT. Protein: CASSVRDRGFGLVTEAFF.

In its sample, this clone was seen a few times. The gene calls are TRBV28 and TRBJ2-1; 12 bases agree with TRBD2. From germline, CDR1 is MDHEN and CDR2 SYDVKM. V lost 3 bases, J lost 10 bases, and 19 bases stayed unmatched. This CDR3 is 19 amino acids long. The CDR3 coding sequence is TGTGCCAGCAGTTTCCCCAAACCGACCGGGACTAGCGGGTTAAACGAGCAGTTCTTC. Translating gives CASSFPKPTGTSGLNEQFF.

The table lists this clone with a few counts. V is TRBV5-5 and J is TRBJ2-3; tentatively, D is TRBD2 (5 bases). The V and J ends lost 0 bases and 3 bases respectively, with 11 bases between them. This CDR3 region has 15 residues. The germline CDR1 and CDR2 sequences are SGHKS and YYEKEE (reference sequence). The CDR3 DNA sequence: TGTGCCAGCAGCTTGGTCGGGGAGAGAACAGATACGCAGTATTTT. Amino acid sequence: CASSLVGERTDTQYF.

V is TRBV11-2 and J is TRBJ2-7; D unresolved. The CDR3 contains 14 residues. Trimming cost V 0 bases and J 3 bases, with 9 bases left between them. Germline V gene sequence: CDR1 SGHAT, CDR2 FQNNGV. CDR3 region: CASSLDLGSYEQYF. The CDR3 DNA sequence: TGTGCCAGCAGCTTAGATCTGGGCAGCTACGAGCAGTACTTC.